This TCR beta chain was identified in a study of shared clonotypes between healthy human individuals. The donors, healthy adults who were HIV-negative, had experienced no recent acute infections or vaccinations. The assay was immunoSEQ multiplex PCR, and TCRdb's table has in-frame clones only and misses some. The data contain a few million clones, about 92% of them singletons. Germline assignment: CDR1 SGHTA and CDR2 FQGNSA. The CDR3 length is 12 residues. The V gene lost 1 base and the J gene lost 9 bases, with 9 bases spanning the gap. V usage is TRBV7-2 and J usage is TRBJ1-1; D not certain. This TCR came from a man aged 18-30 years in good health. Sequenced input: naive CD4+ T cells sorted from blood. The subset here: CD45RA+ positively selected. CDR3 residues: CASSLDRTKAFF. The CDR3 DNA reads TGTGCCAGCAGCTTAGACAGAACTAAAGCTTTCTTT.